This T cell receptor beta chain was identified in a study of molecular identifiers for immune sequencing clone quantification. Study summary: Four portions were sequenced after RNA from approximately 20,000 or 98,000 naive CD8 cells was split five ways in replicates. Study-level points and caveats: Clones carrying above 20 RNA copies accounted for over 98% of effector molecules, under 1% in naive cells.

For bulk TCR libraries, previously described methods and listed TCR primers were used. MiXCR, applied by TCRdb to the PCR reads, yields one record per CDR3 protein. Of nearly 650,000 distinct CDR3 sequences listed, less than 30% are singletons. This clonotype was picked up many times. The antigen is unknown. The ends lost 5 bases at V and 5 bases at J; junction bases unmatched: 9. In germline, CDR1 is SGHTA, CDR2 FQGTGA. There are 16 residues in the CDR3. The clonotype comes from a human donor in good health. Some libraries in this study had Jurkat cell RNA spiked in. Sequencing used naive CD8+ T cells from blood, with Jurkat cell RNA spiked in. Subset in this sample: FACS-sorted CD8+CD4-CCR7+CD45RA+ naive T cells. V usage is TRBV7-3 and J usage is TRBJ2-2; 9 bases are a match to TRBD1. As DNA, the CDR3 is TGTGCCAGCAGCACCCCGGACAGGGGTCGGACCGGGGAGCTGTTTTTT. Its translation: CASSTPDRGRTGELFF.